The rows below give T cell receptor beta chains drawn from one sample of a study of radiation and T cells in renal cell carcinoma. Data came from immunoSEQ multiplex PCR; TCRdb stores just in-frame clones and leaves some out. The data show around 95,000 clones, with roughly 82% seen just once and more than 7% held by the top ten. Sequenced here: blood, sampled from a patient whose treatment included radiotherapy and nephrectomy. The receptors here all came from a man between 60 and 75 years old with renal cell carcinoma. Both conserved end residues are part of each CDR3. D genes are given only for firm matches. The size field is filled for only some rows; it gives once, few, many or a size class.

J	size	V	D	length	CDR3	DNA
TRBJ2-4	.	TRBV27	.	13	CASSLGAGNIQYF	TGTGCCAGCAGTCTCGGGGCGGGTAACATTCAGTACTTC
TRBJ1-5	few	TRBV28	.	12	CASTYSNQPQHF	TGTGCCTCGACTTATAGCAATCAGCCCCAGCATTTT
TRBJ2-7	.	TRBV28	.	13	CASWGPSSYEQYF	TGTGCCAGCTGGGGTCCGAGCTCCTACGAGCAGTACTTC
TRBJ2-7	.	TRBV19	.	16	CASSRGTVTVSYEQYF	TGTGCCAGTAGTAGAGGAACCGTGACTGTCTCCTACGAGCAGTACTTC
TRBJ2-1	.	TRBV7-9	TRBD2	15	CASRLSGRAQDEQFF	TGTGCCAGCAGGCTGAGCGGGAGGGCCCAGGATGAGCAGTTCTTC
TRBJ2-1	.	TRBV6-8	TRBD1	15	CASPFRDRVNNEQFF	TGTGCCAGCCCCTTCAGGGACAGGGTGAACAATGAGCAGTTCTTC
TRBJ2-3	few	TRBV5-1	.	14	CASSLGASTDTQYF	TGCGCCAGCAGCTTAGGTGCTAGCACAGATACGCAGTATTTT
TRBJ2-5	.	TRBV10-1	.	13	CASSEAGRETQYF	TGCGCCAGCAGTGAGGCAGGGCGAGAGACCCAGTACTTC
TRBJ2-1	.	TRBV10-1	.	13	CASSPDTRNEQFF	TGCGCCAGCAGTCCCGATACTAGGAATGAGCAGTTCTTC
TRBJ1-2	.	TRBV6-5	TRBD1	13	CASRPDRARGYTF	TGTGCCAGCAGGCCCGACAGGGCGCGAGGCTACACCTTC